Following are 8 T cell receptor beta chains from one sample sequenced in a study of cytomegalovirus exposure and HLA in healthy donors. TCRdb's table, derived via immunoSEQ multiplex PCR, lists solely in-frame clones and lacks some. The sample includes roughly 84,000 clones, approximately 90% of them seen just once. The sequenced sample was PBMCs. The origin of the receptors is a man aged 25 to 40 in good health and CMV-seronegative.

CDR3 DNA: TGTGCCAGCAGTGCCGGGACAGAGAGCTATGGCTACACCTTC. Its translation is CASSAGTESYGYTF. The chain joins TRBV6-1 to TRBJ1-2; 7 bases line up with TRBD1. CDR1 and CDR2 (germline): MNHNS, SASEGT. J was trimmed by 4 bases and V by 4 bases; bases with no gene match: 6. This CDR3 has 14 amino acids.

CDR3 protein: CAITQGSMSYEQYF. Here the CDR3 DNA reads TGTGCCATTACACAGGGGTCCATGTCCTACGAGCAGTACTTC. This rearrangement joins TRBV6-1 to TRBJ2-7, with 7 bases aligning to TRBD1. This CDR3 region has 14 residues. The germline V gene has CDR1 MNHNS and CDR2 SASEGT. V was pared by 10 bases and J by 1 base, with 10 bases of the junction left unmatched.

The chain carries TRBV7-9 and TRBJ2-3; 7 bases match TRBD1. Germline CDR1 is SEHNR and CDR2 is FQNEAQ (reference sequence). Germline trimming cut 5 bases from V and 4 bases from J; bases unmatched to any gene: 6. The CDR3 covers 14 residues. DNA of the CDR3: TGTGCCAGCAGCCCGGACAGGTCGTCAGATACGCAGTATTTT. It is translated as CASSPDRSSDTQYF.

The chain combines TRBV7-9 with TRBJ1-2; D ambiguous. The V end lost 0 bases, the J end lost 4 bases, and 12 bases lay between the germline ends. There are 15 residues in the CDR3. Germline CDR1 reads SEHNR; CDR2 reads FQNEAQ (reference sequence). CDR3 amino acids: CASSLAGFQGYGYTF. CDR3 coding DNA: TGTGCCAGCAGCTTAGCCGGGTTTCAAGGCTATGGCTACACCTTC.

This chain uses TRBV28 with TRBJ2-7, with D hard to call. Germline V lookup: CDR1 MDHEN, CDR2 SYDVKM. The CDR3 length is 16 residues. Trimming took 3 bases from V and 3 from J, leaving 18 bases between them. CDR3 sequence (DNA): TGTGCCAGCAGTTTCTTGTTGGGCAGGAATCACTACGAGCAGTACTTC. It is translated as CASSFLLGRNHYEQYF. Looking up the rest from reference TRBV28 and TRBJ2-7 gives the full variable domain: DVKVTQSSRYLVKRTGEKVFLECVQDMDHENMFWYRQDPGLGLRLIYFSYDVKMKEKGDIPEGYSVSREKKERFSLILESASTNQTSMYLCASSFLLGRNHYEQYFGPGTRLTVT.

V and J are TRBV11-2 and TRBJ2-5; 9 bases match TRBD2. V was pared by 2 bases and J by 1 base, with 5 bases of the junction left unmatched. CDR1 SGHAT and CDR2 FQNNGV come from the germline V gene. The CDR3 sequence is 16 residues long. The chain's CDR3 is CASSLTAREGQETQYF. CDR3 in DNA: TGTGCCAGCAGCTTAACGGCGCGGGAGGGCCAAGAGACCCAGTACTTC.

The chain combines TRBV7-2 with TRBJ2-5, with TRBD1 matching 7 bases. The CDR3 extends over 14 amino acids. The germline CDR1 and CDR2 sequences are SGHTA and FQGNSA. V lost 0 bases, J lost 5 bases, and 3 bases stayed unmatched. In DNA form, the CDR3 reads TGTGCCAGCAGCTTAGCTGGCAGGGGGGAGACCCAGTACTTC. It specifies CASSLAGRGETQYF.

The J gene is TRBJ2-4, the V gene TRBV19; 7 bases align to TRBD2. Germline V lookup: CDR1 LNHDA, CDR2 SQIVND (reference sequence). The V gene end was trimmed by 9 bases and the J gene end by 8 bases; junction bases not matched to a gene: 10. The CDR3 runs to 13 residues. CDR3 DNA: TGTGCCAGCCTCGGGACTAATGAGTACATTCAGTACTTC. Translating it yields CASLGTNEYIQYF.